The sequence of this T cell receptor (beta chain) was determined in a study of tumor-infiltrating lymphocytes in primary liver carcinoma. The authors took blood RNA from unsorted whole blood and also extracted germline DNA. Concerning this clonotype itself: Antigen specificity is unknown.

Notes on the study in general: Tumor-adjacent and tumor-blood pairs displayed less overlap than did pairs of tumor regions.

Germline-derived CDR1 and CDR2 are SQVTM and ANQGSEA. This CDR3 comprises 13 residues. With 3 bases removed from V and 5 bases from J, the gap between germline ends came to 14 bases. TCR beta cDNA came from about 500 ng total RNA, primed with a constant-region primer. It was through three nested multiplex PCR rounds of slightly modified ARM-PCR that TCR beta libraries arose. Forward primers for TRBV1-TRBV30 and a C-beta reverse primer served the first two PCR rounds, at around 9 cycles each. Each CDR3 protein gets one entry after TCRdb re-called the multiplex PCR reads with MiXCR. The table shows almost 200,000 distinct CDR3 sequences, with around 60% occurring only once.

The chain recombines TRBV29-1 with TRBJ2-7; D is tentatively TRBD1 or TRBD2 (5 bases each). The sequencing sample was made of peripheral blood. The sequence was obtained from a woman aged 60-75 years with primary liver carcinoma and hepatitis B virus infection. The CDR3 here is CSVEWGLADEQYF. The DNA of the CDR3 is TGCAGCGTTGAGTGGGGGTTAGCAGACGAGCAGTACTTC.